This paragraph covers one T cell receptor (beta chain) sequence. Some clones are missing from TCRdb's copy, which holds only in-frame ones; the method was immunoSEQ multiplex PCR. The sample yields fewer than 150,000 clones, about 86% seen once. The source of the sample is a study of blood T cell repertoires in COVID-19. Germline CDR1 and CDR2: MGHDK and SYGVNS. The junction had 5 bases not matched to a gene; V was cut back by 4 bases and J by 0 bases. This CDR3 spans 16 amino acids. Sequencing was carried out using peripheral blood. This receptor was taken from a man between 65 and 85 years old who had recovered from COVID-19. The chain recombines TRBV25-1 with TRBJ1-4; 7 bases are a match to TRBD1. CDR3 in DNA: TGTGCCAGCAGTGTCCCAGGACAGGCAACTAATGAAAAACTGTTTTTT. Encoded protein: CASSVPGQATNEKLFF.